The source of this TCR beta chain is a study of T cells in Graves' hyperthyroidism and ophthalmopathy. In this sample, this clonotype turned up many times. Its antigen remains unidentified. Regarding the study as a whole: Patients with ophthalmopathy were separated from those with stable hyperthyroidism by a 13 V-J model.

CDR1 and CDR2 (germline): MDHEN, SYDVKM. Trimming shortened V by 2 bases and J by 5 bases, and 15 bases separated the two germline ends. The CDR3 length is 15 residues. It was RNA transcripts that yielded the amplified TCR beta CDR3 regions. The HTBI primer set was used in a first-round RT-PCR of the TCR CDR3. TCRdb analysed the multiplex PCR reads with MiXCR anew, one entry per CDR3 protein. The sample has roughly 350,000 distinct CDR3 sequences; 14% are singletons. This clonotype was sampled from a woman aged 25 to 45 with Graves' hyperthyroidism. The chain links TRBV28 to TRBJ1-2; TRBD1 is a possible D gene (5 bases). The source material was blood. CDR3 nucleotide sequence: TGTGCCAGCAGTTTACAGGGCGGGGCACTGTATGGCTACACCTTC. Translated, it gives CASSLQGGALYGYTF.